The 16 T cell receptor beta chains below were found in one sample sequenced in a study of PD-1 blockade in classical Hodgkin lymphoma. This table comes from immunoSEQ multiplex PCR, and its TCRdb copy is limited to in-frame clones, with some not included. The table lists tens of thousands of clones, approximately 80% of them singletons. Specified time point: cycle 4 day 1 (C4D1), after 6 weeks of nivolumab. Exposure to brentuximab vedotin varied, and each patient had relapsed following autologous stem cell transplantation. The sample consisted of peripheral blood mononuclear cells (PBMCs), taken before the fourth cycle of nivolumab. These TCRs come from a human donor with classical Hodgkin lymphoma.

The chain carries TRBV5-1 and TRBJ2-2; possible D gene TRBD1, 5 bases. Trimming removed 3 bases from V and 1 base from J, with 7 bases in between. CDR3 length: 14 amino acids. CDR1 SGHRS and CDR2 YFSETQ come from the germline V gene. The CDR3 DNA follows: TGCGCCAGCAGCTCTCAGGGGAACACCGGGGAGCTGTTTTTT. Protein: CASSSQGNTGELFF.

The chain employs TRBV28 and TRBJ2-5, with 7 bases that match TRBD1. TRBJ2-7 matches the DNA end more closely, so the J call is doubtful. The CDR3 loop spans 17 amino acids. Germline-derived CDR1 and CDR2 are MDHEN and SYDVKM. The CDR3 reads CAVTGAGAVPLTYEQYF. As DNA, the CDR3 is TGTGCCGTCACAGGGGCAGGAGCTGTCCCTCTCACCTACGAGCAGTACTTC.

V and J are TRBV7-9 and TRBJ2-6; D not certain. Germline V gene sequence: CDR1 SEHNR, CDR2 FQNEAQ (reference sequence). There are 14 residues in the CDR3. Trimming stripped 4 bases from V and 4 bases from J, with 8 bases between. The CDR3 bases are TGTGCCAGCAGCTCGTTCATGGGGGCCAACGTCCTGACTTTC. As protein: CASSSFMGANVLTF.

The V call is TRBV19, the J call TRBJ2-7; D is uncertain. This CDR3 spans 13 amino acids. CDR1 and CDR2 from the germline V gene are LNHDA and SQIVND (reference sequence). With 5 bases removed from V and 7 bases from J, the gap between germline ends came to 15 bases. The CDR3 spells CASSFGLFYEQYF. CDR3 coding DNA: TGTGCCAGTAGTTTCGGGCTGTTCTATGAGCAGTACTTC.

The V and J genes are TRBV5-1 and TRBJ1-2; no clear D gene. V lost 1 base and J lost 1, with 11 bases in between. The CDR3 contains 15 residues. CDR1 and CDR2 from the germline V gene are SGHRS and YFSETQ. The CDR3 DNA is TGCGCCAGCAGCTTGTTCGACGGAGTTAACTATGGCTACACCTTC. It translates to CASSLFDGVNYGYTF. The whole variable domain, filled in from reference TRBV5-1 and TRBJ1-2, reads KAGVTQTPRYLIKTRGQQVTLSCSPISGHRSVSWYQQTPGQGLQFLFEYFSETQRNKGNFPGRFSGRQFSNSRSEMNVSTLELGDSALYLCASSLFDGVNYGYTFGSGTRLTVV.

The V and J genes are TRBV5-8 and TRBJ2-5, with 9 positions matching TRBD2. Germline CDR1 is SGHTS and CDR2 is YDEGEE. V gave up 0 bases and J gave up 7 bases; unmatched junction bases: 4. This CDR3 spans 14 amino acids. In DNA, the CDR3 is TGTGCCAGCAGCTTGGGGCTAGCGGGGAGGACCCAGTACTTC. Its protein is CASSLGLAGRTQYF.

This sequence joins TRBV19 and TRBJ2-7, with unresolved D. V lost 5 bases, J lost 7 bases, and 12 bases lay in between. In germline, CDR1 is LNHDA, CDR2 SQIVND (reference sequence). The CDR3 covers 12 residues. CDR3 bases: TGTGCCAGTAGTCCTTACATGGGGGAGCAGTACTTC. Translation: CASSPYMGEQYF.

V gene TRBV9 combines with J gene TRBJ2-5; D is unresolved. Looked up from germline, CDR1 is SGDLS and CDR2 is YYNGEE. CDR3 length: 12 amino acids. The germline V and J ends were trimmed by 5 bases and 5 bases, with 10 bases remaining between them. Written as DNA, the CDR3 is TGTGCCAGCAGTCTAGGGCAGGAGACCCAGTACTTC. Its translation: CASSLGQETQYF.

Here the CDR3 DNA reads TGCGCCAGCAGCTTGAATAACGGTCGCTACACCGGGGAGCTGTTTTTT. Amino acid sequence: CASSLNNGRYTGELFF. The rearrangement links TRBV5-1 to TRBJ2-2; D is ambiguous. The length of the CDR3 is 16 residues. CDR1 is SGHRS and CDR2 is YFSETQ in the germline V gene. The germline V and J ends were trimmed by 1 base and 3 bases, with 13 bases remaining between them.

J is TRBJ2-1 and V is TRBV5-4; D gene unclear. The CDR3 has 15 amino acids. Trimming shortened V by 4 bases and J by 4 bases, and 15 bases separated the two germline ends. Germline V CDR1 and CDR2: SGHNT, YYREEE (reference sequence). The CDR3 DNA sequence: TGTGCCAGCAGCATCTATTTCGGCGGATACAATGAGCAGTTCTTC. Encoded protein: CASSIYFGGYNEQFF. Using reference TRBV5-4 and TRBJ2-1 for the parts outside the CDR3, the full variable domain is ETGVTQSPTHLIKTRGQQVTLRCSSQSGHNTVSWYQQALGQGPQFIFQYYREEENGRGNFPPRFSGLQFPNYSSELNVNALELDDSALYLCASSIYFGGYNEQFFGPGTRLTVL.

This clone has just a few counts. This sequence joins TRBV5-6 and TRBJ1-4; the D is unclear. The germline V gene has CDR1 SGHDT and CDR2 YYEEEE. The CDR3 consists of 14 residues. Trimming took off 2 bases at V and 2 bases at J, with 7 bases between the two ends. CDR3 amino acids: CASSFKQTNEKLFF. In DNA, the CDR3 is TGTGCCAGCAGCTTCAAACAGACTAATGAAAAACTGTTTTTT.

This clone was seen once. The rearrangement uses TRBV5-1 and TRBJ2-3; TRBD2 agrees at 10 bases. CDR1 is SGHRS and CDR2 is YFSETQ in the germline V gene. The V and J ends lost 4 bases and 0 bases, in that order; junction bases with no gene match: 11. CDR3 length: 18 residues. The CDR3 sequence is CASSHTRTSGISTDTQYF. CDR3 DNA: TGCGCCAGCAGCCATACTAGGACTAGCGGCATTAGCACAGATACGCAGTATTTT.

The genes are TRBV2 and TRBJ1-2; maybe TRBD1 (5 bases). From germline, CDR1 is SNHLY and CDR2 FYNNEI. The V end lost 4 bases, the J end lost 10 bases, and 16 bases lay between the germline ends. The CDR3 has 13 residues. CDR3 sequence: CASSGDSQGPYTF. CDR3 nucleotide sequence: TGTGCCAGCAGTGGAGACAGCCAAGGGCCCTACACCTTC.

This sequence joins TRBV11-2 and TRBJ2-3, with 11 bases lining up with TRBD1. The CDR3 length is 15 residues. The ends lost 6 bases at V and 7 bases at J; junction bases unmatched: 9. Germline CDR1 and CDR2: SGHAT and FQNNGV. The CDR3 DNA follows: TGTGCCAGCAGTCAGGACAGGGGGCCGGTGAATACGCAGTATTTT. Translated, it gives CASSQDRGPVNTQYF.

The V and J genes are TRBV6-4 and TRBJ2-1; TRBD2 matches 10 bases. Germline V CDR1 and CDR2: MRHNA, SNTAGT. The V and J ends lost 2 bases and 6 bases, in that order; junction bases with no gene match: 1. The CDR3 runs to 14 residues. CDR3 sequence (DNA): TGTGCCAGCAGTGACAGCGGGGGGGCCAATGAGCAGTTCTTC. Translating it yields CASSDSGGANEQFF.

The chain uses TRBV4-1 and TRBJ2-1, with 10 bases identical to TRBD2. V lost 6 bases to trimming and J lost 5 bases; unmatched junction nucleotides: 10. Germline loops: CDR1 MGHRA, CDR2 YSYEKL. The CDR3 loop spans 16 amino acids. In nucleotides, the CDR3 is TGCGCCAGCAGAGACCGATCCGGGACTAGCGACAATGAGCAGTTCTTC. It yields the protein CASRDRSGTSDNEQFF.